These 18 T cell receptor beta chains were all obtained from the same sample, sequenced in a study of shared clonotypes between healthy human individuals. Measured with immunoSEQ multiplex PCR; TCRdb has only the in-frame clones, and not every one. The data show some 2,100,000 clones, 95% seen once. Sequenced input: naive CD4+ T cells sorted from blood. Subset of the sample: CD45RA+ positively selected. These receptors were taken from a man between 18 and 29 years old in good health.

The chain links TRBV7-2 to TRBJ2-7, with TRBD2 identical over 13 bases. The CDR3 spans 15 residues. The V gene's germline CDR1 is SGHTA and CDR2 FQGNSA. V lost 5 bases to trimming and J lost 3 bases; unmatched junction nucleotides: 4. CDR3 DNA: TGTGCCAGCAGCCGACTAGCGGGAGGTTTCTACGAGCAGTACTTC. Protein sequence: CASSRLAGGFYEQYF.

This rearrangement joins TRBV10-3 to TRBJ2-1; D gene ambiguous. CDR1 is ENHRY and CDR2 is SYGVKD in the germline V gene. This CDR3 comprises 14 residues. Trimming stripped 6 bases from V and 4 bases from J, with 13 bases between. CDR3 loop: CAISPSRSYNEQFF. The CDR3 bases are TGTGCCATCAGCCCTTCTCGGTCTTACAATGAGCAGTTCTTC.

A remark on this clone: The sample holds other DNA sequences that translate to the same CDR3. V and J are TRBV11-2 and TRBJ2-3, with D uncertain. CDR3 length: 13 amino acids. From germline, CDR1 is SGHAT and CDR2 FQNNGV. The V end was cut by 5 bases, the J end by 1 base, with 7 bases between. CDR3: CASSLGGTDTQYF. The CDR3 coding sequence is TGTGCCAGCAGCCTAGGAGGCACAGATACGCAGTATTTT.

V usage is TRBV29-1 and J usage is TRBJ1-1; D may be TRBD1 (5 bases). CDR3 length: 12 residues. Between the trimmed V and J ends, which lost 7 bases and 3 bases, there was a span of 12 bases. Germline V CDR1 and CDR2: SQVTM, ANQGSEA. The CDR3 loop reads CSGGAGDTEAFF. The CDR3 nucleotides are TGCAGCGGAGGGGCTGGCGACACTGAAGCTTTCTTT.

This clone was observed once. The chain joins TRBV5-1 to TRBJ2-7, with D tentatively TRBD2 (5 bases). Germline CDR1 is SGHRS and CDR2 is YFSETQ. The CDR3 spans 12 residues. V was cut by 0 bases and J by 7 bases, with 8 bases left in between. CDR3 sequence (DNA): TGCGCCAGCAGCTTGGAGCCGGGGGAGCAGTACTTC. The encoded protein is CASSLEPGEQYF.

The rearrangement links TRBV5-5 to TRBJ1-6; D not certain. V was clipped by 4 bases and J by 6 bases, with 14 bases between them. The CDR3 has 15 amino acids. Germline CDR1 SGHKS, CDR2 YYEKEE (reference sequence). In DNA form, the CDR3 reads TGTGCCAGCAGCCCGGACCGGCTACCTAATTCACCCCTCCACTTT. Residues: CASSPDRLPNSPLHF.

V is TRBV7-9 and J is TRBJ1-1; tentative D call: TRBD1 (5 bases). This CDR3 has 16 residues. The germline CDR1 and CDR2 sequences are SEHNR and FQNEAQ (reference sequence). Trimming removed 4 bases from V and 0 bases from J, with 15 bases in between. The CDR3 sequence: CASSWGPIHMNTEAFF. In DNA form, the CDR3 reads TGTGCCAGCAGCTGGGGACCTATTCACATGAACACTGAAGCTTTCTTT.

A word on this clone: Different DNA sequences within this sample yield the same CDR3. The rearrangement joins TRBV7-2 to TRBJ2-1; D not certain. CDR3 size: 16 residues. Looked up from germline, CDR1 is SGHTA and CDR2 is FQGNSA. The V gene lost 5 bases and the J gene lost 1 base, with 15 bases spanning the gap. CDR3 nucleotide sequence: TGTGCCAGCAGCCCGGGCCCCGGTTTATCCTACAATGAGCAGTTCTTC. Translated, it gives CASSPGPGLSYNEQFF.

The chain joins TRBV9 to TRBJ1-2; 10 nucleotides align to TRBD1. The germline CDR1 and CDR2 sequences are SGDLS and YYNGEE. Trimming cost V 6 bases and J 5 bases; bases outside gene matches: 7. This CDR3 has 14 residues. CDR3 DNA sequence: TGTGCCAGCACCCCAGACAGGGGGCTGTATGGCTACACCTTC. The encoded protein is CASTPDRGLYGYTF.

The genes are TRBV15 and TRBJ1-2; D unclear. Germline assignment: CDR1 LNHNV and CDR2 YYDKDF (reference sequence). V lost 0 bases to trimming and J lost 2 bases, with 7 bases between them. CDR3 length: 14 residues. This CDR3 is CATSRDQQNYGYTF. The DNA for the CDR3 is TGTGCCACCAGCAGAGATCAACAGAACTATGGCTACACCTTC.

This chain connects TRBV5-4 to TRBJ2-1; 8 bases line up with TRBD2. Germline V gene data show CDR1 as SGHNT and CDR2 as YYREEE (reference sequence). The V and J ends lost 4 bases and 5 bases, in that order; junction bases with no gene match: 8. The CDR3 is 15 amino acids. CDR3 sequence (DNA): TGTGCCAGCAGCCGTTTGGAGCGGGAGAACAATGAGCAGTTCTTC. Protein: CASSRLERENNEQFF.

J is TRBJ1-3 and V is TRBV9; D unclear. Trimming took off 0 bases at V and 0 bases at J, with 10 bases between the two ends. The germline gives CDR1 SGDLS, CDR2 YYNGEE. This CDR3 region has 16 residues. CDR3 sequence: CASSVGDLRSGNTIYF. Written as DNA, the CDR3 is TGTGCCAGCAGCGTAGGTGACTTACGCTCTGGAAACACCATATATTTT.

The chain uses TRBV19 and TRBJ1-2; D uncertain. Germline lookup yields CDR1 LNHDA and CDR2 SQIVND (reference sequence). The CDR3 is made up of 12 amino acids. V was shortened by 3 bases and J by 3 bases, with 5 bases between the two germline ends. The CDR3 DNA reads TGTGCCAGTAGTATTGCACACTATGGCTACACCTTC. Translating gives CASSIAHYGYTF.

V usage is TRBV29-1 and J usage is TRBJ1-1, with 7 bases lining up with TRBD1. The V segment lost 7 bases and the J segment 1 base; nucleotides outside the gene matches: 6. The CDR3 totals 13 residues. Germline CDR1 and CDR2: SQVTM and ANQGSEA. DNA of the CDR3: TGCAGCGCCAAGTGGACAGGGAACACTGAAGCTTTCTTT. The encoded protein is CSAKWTGNTEAFF.

The J gene is TRBJ2-1, the V gene TRBV18, with D tentatively TRBD1 (6 bases). The CDR3 has 14 amino acids. V was cut by 2 bases and J by 6 bases, with 11 bases left in between. Germline-derived CDR1 and CDR2 are KGHSH and LQKENI. In nucleotides, the CDR3 is TGTGCCAGCTCACCAACAGGGCCAGTCAATGAGCAGTTCTTC. Protein: CASSPTGPVNEQFF. The full variable domain, with the rest looked up from reference TRBV18 and TRBJ2-1, is NAGVMQNPRHLVRRRGQEARLRCSPMKGHSHVYWYRQLPEEGLKFMVYLQKENIIDESGMPKERFSAEFPKEGPSILRIQQVVRGDSAAYFCASSPTGPVNEQFFGPGTRLTVL.

The chain joins TRBV9 to TRBJ2-2, with unresolved D. Between the trimmed V and J ends, which lost 2 bases and 3 bases, there was a span of 11 bases. CDR3 length: 15 residues. Germline-derived CDR1 and CDR2 are SGDLS and YYNGEE. CDR3 protein: CASSVTRTYTGELFF. CDR3 coding DNA: TGTGCCAGCAGCGTTACCCGGACCTACACCGGGGAGCTGTTTTTT.

The chain joins TRBV9 to TRBJ2-5; TRBD2 agrees at 12 bases. V was pared by 0 bases and J by 5 bases, with 5 bases of the junction left unmatched. The CDR3 runs 16 residues. Germline V gene data show CDR1 as SGDLS and CDR2 as YYNGEE. Here the CDR3 reads CASSVEGLAGGETQYF. CDR3 in DNA: TGTGCCAGCAGCGTAGAAGGGCTAGCGGGAGGGGAGACCCAGTACTTC. Looking up the rest from reference TRBV9 and TRBJ2-5 gives the full variable domain: DSGVTQTPKHLITATGQRVTLRCSPRSGDLSVYWYQQSLDQGLQFLIQYYNGEERAKGNILERFSAQQFPDLHSELNLSSLELGDSALYFCASSVEGLAGGETQYFGPGTRLLVL.

The chain combines TRBV10-2 with TRBJ1-6; 8 nucleotides match TRBD1. Per germline, CDR1 WSHSY and CDR2 SAAADI. CDR3 size: 13 residues. With V trimmed by 8 bases and J by 9 bases, 6 bases remained unmatched. The CDR3 DNA follows: TGCGCCAGCTCCGGACAGGGTTCTTCACCCCTCCACTTT. The encoded protein is CASSGQGSSPLHF.